This T cell receptor (beta chain) is drawn from a study of blood T cells in healthy people across ages. Study-level results: Unsorted PBMC input precluded a conclusive naive versus antigen-experienced comparison.

A second PCR, run for about 7 to 11 cycles, used a sample-barcoded 5' primer plus a J-beta primer mix. MiXCR, applied by TCRdb to the 5' RACE reads, yields one record per CDR3 protein. The profile shows approximately 700,000 distinct CDR3 sequences, roughly 32% of them singletons. Per the germline V gene, CDR1 is SGHTA and CDR2 is FQGTGA. V was clipped by 5 bases and J by 6 bases, with 16 bases between them. The CDR3 covers 14 residues. The study drew donors from healthy Caucasian individuals in Russia aged roughly 6 to 95. Points on this clonotype: The antigen is unknown.

V gene TRBV7-3 combines with J gene TRBJ1-2; D gene ambiguous. This receptor was obtained from a woman older than 75 in good health. Sequencing was performed on blood. DNA for the CDR3: TGTGCCAGCAGCCCCGGCGGAGGGATGGATGGCTACACCTTC. Translating it yields CASSPGGGMDGYTF.